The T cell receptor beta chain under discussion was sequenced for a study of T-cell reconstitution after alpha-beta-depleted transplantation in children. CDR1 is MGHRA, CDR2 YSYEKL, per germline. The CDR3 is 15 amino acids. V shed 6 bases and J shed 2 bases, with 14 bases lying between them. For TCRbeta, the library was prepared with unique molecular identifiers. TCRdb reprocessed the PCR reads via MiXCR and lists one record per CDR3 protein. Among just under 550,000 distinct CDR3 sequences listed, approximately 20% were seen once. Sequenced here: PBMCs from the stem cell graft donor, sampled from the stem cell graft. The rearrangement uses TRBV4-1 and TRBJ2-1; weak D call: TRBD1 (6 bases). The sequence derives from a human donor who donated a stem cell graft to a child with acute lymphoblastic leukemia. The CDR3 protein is CASRPRAGAYNEQFF. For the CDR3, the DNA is TGCGCCAGCAGGCCCCGGGCAGGGGCCTACAATGAGCAGTTCTTC.